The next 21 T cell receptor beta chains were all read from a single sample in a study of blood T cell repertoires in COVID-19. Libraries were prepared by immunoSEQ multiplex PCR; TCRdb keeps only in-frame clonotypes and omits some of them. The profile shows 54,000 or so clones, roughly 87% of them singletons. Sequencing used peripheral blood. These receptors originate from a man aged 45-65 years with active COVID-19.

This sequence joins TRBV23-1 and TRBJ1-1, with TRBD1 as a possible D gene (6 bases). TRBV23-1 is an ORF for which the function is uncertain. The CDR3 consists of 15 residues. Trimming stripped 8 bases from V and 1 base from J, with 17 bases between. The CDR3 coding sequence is TGCGCCAGCGTTGGGTACAGGGCTTGGAACACTGAAGCTTTCTTT. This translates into CASVGYRAWNTEAFF.

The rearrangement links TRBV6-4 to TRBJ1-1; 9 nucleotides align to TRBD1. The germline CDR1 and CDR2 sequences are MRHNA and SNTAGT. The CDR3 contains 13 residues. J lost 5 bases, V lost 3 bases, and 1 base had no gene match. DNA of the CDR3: TGTGCCAGCAGTGATGGGACAGGGACTGAAGCTTTCTTT. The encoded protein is CASSDGTGTEAFF.

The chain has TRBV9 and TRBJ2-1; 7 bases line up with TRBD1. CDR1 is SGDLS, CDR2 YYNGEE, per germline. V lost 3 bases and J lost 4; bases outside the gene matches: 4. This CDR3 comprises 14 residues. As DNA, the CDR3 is TGTGCCAGCAGCGAGGGACAGAGTTACAATGAGCAGTTCTTC. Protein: CASSEGQSYNEQFF.

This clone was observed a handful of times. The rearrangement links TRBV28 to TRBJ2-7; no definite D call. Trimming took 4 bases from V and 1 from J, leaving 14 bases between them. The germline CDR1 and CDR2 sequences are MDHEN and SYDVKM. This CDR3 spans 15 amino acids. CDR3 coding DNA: TGTGCCAGCAGTTACTTCGGGTCTAGATCCTACGAGCAGTACTTC. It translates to CASSYFGSRSYEQYF.

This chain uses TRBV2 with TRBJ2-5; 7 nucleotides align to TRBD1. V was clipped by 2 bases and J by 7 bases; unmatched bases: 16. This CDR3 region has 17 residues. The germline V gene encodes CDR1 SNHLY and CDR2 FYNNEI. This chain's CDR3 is CASSETIGGRSSRTQYF. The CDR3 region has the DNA TGTGCCAGCAGTGAAACTATAGGGGGCAGGTCGAGTCGGACCCAGTACTTC.

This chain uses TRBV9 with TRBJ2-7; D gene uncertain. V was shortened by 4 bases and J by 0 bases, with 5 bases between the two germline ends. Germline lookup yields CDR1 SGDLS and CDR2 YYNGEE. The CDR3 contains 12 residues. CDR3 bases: TGTGCCAGCAGCCTCAGCTCCTACGAGCAGTACTTC. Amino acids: CASSLSSYEQYF.

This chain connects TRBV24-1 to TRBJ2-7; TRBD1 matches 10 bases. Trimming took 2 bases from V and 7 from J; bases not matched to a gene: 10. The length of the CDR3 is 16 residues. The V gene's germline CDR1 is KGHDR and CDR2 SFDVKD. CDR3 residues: CATSDSLGTGEGEQYF. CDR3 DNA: TGTGCCACCAGTGATTCCCTAGGGACAGGGGAGGGGGAGCAGTACTTC.

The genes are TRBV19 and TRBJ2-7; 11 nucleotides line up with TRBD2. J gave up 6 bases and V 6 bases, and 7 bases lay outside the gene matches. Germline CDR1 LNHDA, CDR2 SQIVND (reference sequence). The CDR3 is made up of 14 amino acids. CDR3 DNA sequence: TGTGCCAGTAGCTCAACCGGGACTAGCGGCGAGCAGTACTTC. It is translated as CASSSTGTSGEQYF.

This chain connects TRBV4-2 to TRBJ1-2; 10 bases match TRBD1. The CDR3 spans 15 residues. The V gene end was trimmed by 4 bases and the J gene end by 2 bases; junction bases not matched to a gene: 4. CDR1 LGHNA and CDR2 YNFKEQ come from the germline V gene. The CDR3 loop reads CASSRGQGENYGYTF. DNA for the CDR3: TGTGCCAGCAGCCGCGGACAGGGGGAGAACTATGGCTACACCTTC.

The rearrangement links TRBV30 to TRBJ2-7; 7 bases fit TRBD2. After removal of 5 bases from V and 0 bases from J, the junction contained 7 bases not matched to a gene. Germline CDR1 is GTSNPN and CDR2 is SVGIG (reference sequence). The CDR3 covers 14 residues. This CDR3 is CAWSGTKTSYEQYF. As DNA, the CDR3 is TGTGCCTGGTCTGGGACTAAGACCTCCTACGAGCAGTACTTC.

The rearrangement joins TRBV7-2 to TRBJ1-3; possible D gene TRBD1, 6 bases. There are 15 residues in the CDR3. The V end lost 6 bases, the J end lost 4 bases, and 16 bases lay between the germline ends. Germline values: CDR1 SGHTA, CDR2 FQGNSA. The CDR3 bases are TGTGCCAGCAGTGGCCTCCAGGGGCGCGGAAACACCATATATTTT. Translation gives CASSGLQGRGNTIYF.

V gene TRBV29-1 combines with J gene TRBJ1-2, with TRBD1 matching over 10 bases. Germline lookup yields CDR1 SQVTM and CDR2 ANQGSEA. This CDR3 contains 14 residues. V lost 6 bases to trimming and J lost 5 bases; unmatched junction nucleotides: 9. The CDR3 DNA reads TGCAGCGTCGAACCAGCGGGACAGGGGTATGGCTACACCTTC. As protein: CSVEPAGQGYGYTF.

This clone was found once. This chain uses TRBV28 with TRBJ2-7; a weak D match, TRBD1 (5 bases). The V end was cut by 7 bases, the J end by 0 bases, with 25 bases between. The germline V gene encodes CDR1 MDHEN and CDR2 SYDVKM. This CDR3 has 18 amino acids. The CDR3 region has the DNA TGTGCCAGCACTTTTTTTTCGGGCAGGGTTCCTGACTCCTACGAGCAGTACTTC. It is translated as CASTFFSGRVPDSYEQYF.

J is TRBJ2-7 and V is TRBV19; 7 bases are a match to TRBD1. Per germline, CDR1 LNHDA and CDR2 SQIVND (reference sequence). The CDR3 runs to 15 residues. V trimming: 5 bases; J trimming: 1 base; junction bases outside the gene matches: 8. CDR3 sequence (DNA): TGTGCCAGTAGTGGACCGGGACAGAAATCCTACGAGCAGTACTTC. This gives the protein CASSGPGQKSYEQYF.

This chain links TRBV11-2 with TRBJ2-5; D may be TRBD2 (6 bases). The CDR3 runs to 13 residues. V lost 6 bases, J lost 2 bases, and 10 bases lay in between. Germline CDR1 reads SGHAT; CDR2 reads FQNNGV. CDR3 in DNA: TGTGCCAGCAGTCGGGGGTTTCAAGAGACCCAGTACTTC. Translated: CASSRGFQETQYF.

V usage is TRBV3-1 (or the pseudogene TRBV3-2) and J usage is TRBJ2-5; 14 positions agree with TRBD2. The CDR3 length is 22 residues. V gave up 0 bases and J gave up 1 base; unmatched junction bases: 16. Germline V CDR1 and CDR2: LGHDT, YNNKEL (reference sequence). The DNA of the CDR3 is TGTGCCAGCAGCCAAGATATGCCATTGGGACTAGCGGGGGCCCTGGTCCAAGAGACCCAGTACTTC. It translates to CASSQDMPLGLAGALVQETQYF.

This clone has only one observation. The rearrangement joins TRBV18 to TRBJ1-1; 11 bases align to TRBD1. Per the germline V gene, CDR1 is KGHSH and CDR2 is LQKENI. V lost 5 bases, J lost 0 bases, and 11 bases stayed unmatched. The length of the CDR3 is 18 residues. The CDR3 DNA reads TGTGCCAGCTCAAAGAGACCGGGACAGGGGGACATGAACACTGAAGCTTTCTTT. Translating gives CASSKRPGQGDMNTEAFF.

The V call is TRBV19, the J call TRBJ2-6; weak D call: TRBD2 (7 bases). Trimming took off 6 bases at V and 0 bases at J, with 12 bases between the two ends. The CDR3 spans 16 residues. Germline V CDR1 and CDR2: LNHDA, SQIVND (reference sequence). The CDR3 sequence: CASRGGGFSGANVLTF. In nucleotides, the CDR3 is TGTGCCAGTAGAGGGGGGGGCTTCTCTGGGGCCAACGTCCTGACTTTC.

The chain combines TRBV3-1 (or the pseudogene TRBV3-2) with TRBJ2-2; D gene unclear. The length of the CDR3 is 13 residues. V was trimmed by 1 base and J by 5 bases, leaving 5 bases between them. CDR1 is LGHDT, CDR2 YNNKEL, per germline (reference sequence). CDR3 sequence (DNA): TGTGCCAGCAGCCAAGGTCAAACCGGGGAGCTGTTTTTT. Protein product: CASSQGQTGELFF.

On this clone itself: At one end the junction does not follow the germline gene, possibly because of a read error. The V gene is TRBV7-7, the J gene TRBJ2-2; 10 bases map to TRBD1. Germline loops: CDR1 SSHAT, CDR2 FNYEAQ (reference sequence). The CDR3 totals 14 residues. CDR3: CASSLMTGGWELFF. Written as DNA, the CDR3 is TGTGCTAGCAGCTTAATGACAGGGGGCTGGGAGCTGTTTTTT. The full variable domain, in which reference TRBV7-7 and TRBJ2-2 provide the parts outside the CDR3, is GAGVSQSPRYKVTKRGQDVTLRCDPISSHATLYWYQQALGQGPEFLTYFNYEAQPDKSGLPSDRFSAERPEGSISTLTIQRTEQRDSAMYRCASSLMTGGWELFFGEGSRLTVL.

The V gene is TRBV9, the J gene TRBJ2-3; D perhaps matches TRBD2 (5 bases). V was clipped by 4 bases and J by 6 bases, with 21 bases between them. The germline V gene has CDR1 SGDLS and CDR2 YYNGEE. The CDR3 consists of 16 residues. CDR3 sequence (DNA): TGTGCCAGCAGCTTCTCGACTACCACGAACGTTGATACGCAGTATTTT. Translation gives CASSFSTTTNVDTQYF.